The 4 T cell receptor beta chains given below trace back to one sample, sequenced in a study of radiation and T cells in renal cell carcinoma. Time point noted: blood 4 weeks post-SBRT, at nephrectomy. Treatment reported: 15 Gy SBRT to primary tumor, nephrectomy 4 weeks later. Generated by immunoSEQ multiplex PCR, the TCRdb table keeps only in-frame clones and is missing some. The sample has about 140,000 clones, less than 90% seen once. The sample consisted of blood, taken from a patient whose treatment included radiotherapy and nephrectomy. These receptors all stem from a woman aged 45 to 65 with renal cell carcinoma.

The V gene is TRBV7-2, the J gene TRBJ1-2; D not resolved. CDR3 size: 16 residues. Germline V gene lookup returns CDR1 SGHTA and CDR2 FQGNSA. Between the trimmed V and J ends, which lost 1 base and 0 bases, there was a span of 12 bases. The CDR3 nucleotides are TGTGCCAGCAGCTTAGGCCCGGGGAACACTAACTATGGCTACACCTTC. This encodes CASSLGPGNTNYGYTF. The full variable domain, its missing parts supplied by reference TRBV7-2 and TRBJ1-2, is GAGVSQSPSNKVTEKGKDVELRCDPISGHTALYWYRQSLGQGLEFLIYFQGNSAPDKSGLPSDRFSAERTGGSVSTLTIQRTQQEDSAVYLCASSLGPGNTNYGYTFGSGTRLTVV.

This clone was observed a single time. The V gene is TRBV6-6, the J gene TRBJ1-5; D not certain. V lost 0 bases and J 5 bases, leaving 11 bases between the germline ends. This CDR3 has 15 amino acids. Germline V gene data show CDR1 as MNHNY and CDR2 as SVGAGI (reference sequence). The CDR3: CASSYSSRADQPQHF. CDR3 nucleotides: TGTGCCAGCAGTTACTCGAGTAGGGCTGATCAGCCCCAGCATTTT.

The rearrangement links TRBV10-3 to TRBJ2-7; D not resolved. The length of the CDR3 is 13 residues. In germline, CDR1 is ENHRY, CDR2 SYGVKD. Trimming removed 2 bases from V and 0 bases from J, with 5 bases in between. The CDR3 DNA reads TGTGCCATCAGTGAGGTGGGCTCCTACGAGCAGTACTTC. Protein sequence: CAISEVGSYEQYF.

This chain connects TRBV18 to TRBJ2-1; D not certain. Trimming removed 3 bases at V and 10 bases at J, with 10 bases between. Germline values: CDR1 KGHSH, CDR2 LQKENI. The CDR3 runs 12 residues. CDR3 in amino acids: CASSPVAEEQFF. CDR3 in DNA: TGTGCCAGCTCACCTGTCGCTGAGGAGCAGTTCTTC.